These 20 T cell receptor beta chains originate from one sample sequenced in a study of OX40 agonist ivuxolimab in advanced cancers. The method was immunoSEQ multiplex PCR; TCRdb's version includes in-frame clones alone and lacks a portion of them. The profile covers about 77,000 clones, with over 75% appearing a single time and over 3.5% taken by the ten largest. The sample in question was CD4+ or CD8+ T cells sorted from blood, obtained in a trial of the OX40 agonist ivuxolimab. These receptors came from an adult with an advanced solid tumor such as melanoma, head and neck, liver or kidney cancer.

This clone was recorded once. The V gene is TRBV6-5, the J gene TRBJ2-5, with 10 nucleotides matching TRBD2. CDR3 length: 15 residues. The V gene's germline CDR1 is MNHEY and CDR2 SVGAGI. Trimming took 6 bases from V and 5 from J; bases not matched to a gene: 9. CDR3 in amino acids: CASRGSSGSSETQYF. The CDR3 bases are TGTGCCAGCAGGGGCTCTAGCGGGAGTTCGGAGACCCAGTACTTC.

The V gene is TRBV4-2, the J gene TRBJ2-5; 11 positions match TRBD2. Germline CDR1 LGHNA, CDR2 YNFKEQ. V was clipped by 5 bases and J by 6 bases; unmatched bases: 17. The CDR3 covers 18 residues. The CDR3 protein is CASSSGSPSGGTRQTQYF. The CDR3 DNA is TGTGCCAGCAGCTCGGGCAGCCCTAGCGGGGGGACAAGGCAGACCCAGTACTTC.

The CDR3, as DNA: TGTGCCAGCAGCTTAGCTGGCCGAACCTACAATGAGCAGTTCTTC. Translating it yields CASSLAGRTYNEQFF. The gene calls are TRBV7-2 and TRBJ2-1; D remains unclear. Germline values: CDR1 SGHTA, CDR2 FQGNSA. The V end was cut by 0 bases, the J end by 2 bases, with 8 bases between. This CDR3 has 15 residues.

J is TRBJ2-7 and V is TRBV2, with D perhaps matching TRBD1 (7 bases). Trimming pared 4 bases from V and 6 bases from J, leaving 10 bases between. The germline CDR1 and CDR2 sequences are SNHLY and FYNNEI. The CDR3 length is 12 residues. The CDR3 reads CASSGQGGEQYF. In DNA, the CDR3 is TGTGCCAGCAGTGGGCAGGGGGGCGAGCAGTACTTC.

This chain connects TRBV5-4 to TRBJ2-5; D is possibly TRBD1 (5 bases). This CDR3 has 14 amino acids. Germline V gene sequence: CDR1 SGHNT, CDR2 YYREEE (reference sequence). Trimming removed 2 bases from V and 5 bases from J, with 13 bases in between. The CDR3 nucleotides are TGTGCCAGCAGCTTAGCCAGGGTAGGGGAGACCCAGTACTTC. Translated: CASSLARVGETQYF.

J is TRBJ1-1 and V is TRBV4-1; D unclear. V lost 0 bases and J lost 10, with 15 bases in between. Looked up from germline, CDR1 is MGHRA and CDR2 is YSYEKL. The CDR3 runs to 14 residues. The CDR3 protein is CASSQDITGDLAFF. CDR3 coding DNA: TGCGCCAGCAGCCAAGATATAACGGGAGATTTAGCTTTCTTT.

V gene TRBV6-5 combines with J gene TRBJ2-2, with D possibly matching TRBD2 (5 bases). The germline gives CDR1 MNHEY, CDR2 SVGAGI. V lost 5 bases, J lost 4 bases, and 14 bases lay in between. CDR3 size: 15 residues. CDR3 in DNA: TGTGCCAGCAGTCCGCGGACTCGTATCACCGGGGAGCTGTTTTTT. Translating gives CASSPRTRITGELFF.

The count of this clone is one. As DNA, the CDR3 is TGTGCCAGCAGCTCCAGCGGACCGTACGGGAGCGGCTACACCTTC. Protein product: CASSSSGPYGSGYTF. V is TRBV7-3 and J is TRBJ1-2; D remains unclear. This CDR3 is 15 amino acids long. Germline V gene lookup returns CDR1 SGHTA and CDR2 FQGTGA. Trimming removed 4 bases from V and 8 bases from J, with 20 bases in between.

The rearrangement uses TRBV20-1 and TRBJ2-1; D gene unclear. This CDR3 region has 10 residues. Trimming left V 3 bases short and J 10 bases short, with 7 bases between. The V gene's germline CDR1 is DFQATT and CDR2 SNEGSKA (reference sequence). CDR3 in amino acids: CSARPLEQFF. The CDR3 DNA follows: TGCAGTGCTAGGCCATTGGAGCAGTTCTTC.

In its sample, this clone was seen many times. This chain joins TRBV11-1 and TRBJ2-2; D may correspond to TRBD1 or TRBD2 (6 bases each). This CDR3 comprises 14 residues. Germline V gene lookup returns CDR1 SGHAT and CDR2 FQDESV (reference sequence). The V gene lost 4 bases and the J gene lost 4 bases, with 10 bases spanning the gap. This CDR3 reads CASSWGRGTGELFF. CDR3 DNA sequence: TGTGCCAGCAGCTGGGGGCGGGGCACCGGGGAGCTGTTTTTT.

CDR3 in DNA: TGTGCCAGCAGCCCTACCGGGACAGCGTCCGGCTATGGCTACACCTTC. It codes for CASSPTGTASGYGYTF. The rearrangement uses TRBV7-9 and TRBJ1-2, with 7 bases that match TRBD1. V lost 5 bases to trimming and J lost 4 bases; unmatched junction nucleotides: 13. In germline, CDR1 is SEHNR, CDR2 FQNEAQ (reference sequence). The CDR3 is 16 amino acids.

This rearrangement joins TRBV28 to TRBJ1-5; D remains ambiguous. Trimming pared 4 bases from V and 5 bases from J, leaving 9 bases between. CDR1 and CDR2 (germline): MDHEN, SYDVKM. The CDR3 spans 13 residues. CDR3 residues: CASSSHPHQPQHF. The CDR3, as DNA: TGTGCCAGCAGTTCGCACCCACATCAGCCCCAGCATTTT. The variable domain in full, with the rest retrieved from reference TRBV28 and TRBJ1-5, is DVKVTQSSRYLVKRTGEKVFLECVQDMDHENMFWYRQDPGLGLRLIYFSYDVKMKEKGDIPEGYSVSREKKERFSLILESASTNQTSMYLCASSSHPHQPQHFGDGTRLSIL.

The CDR3 region is CASSLNRVGYTF. Written as DNA, the CDR3 is TGTGCCAGCAGCTTGAACAGGGTTGGCTACACCTTC. V and J are TRBV5-8 and TRBJ1-2; a possible D gene is TRBD1 (6 bases). The CDR3 runs 12 residues. The V gene's germline CDR1 is SGHTS and CDR2 YDEGEE. V lost 1 base to trimming and J lost 7 bases, with 8 bases between them.

The chain is built from TRBV5-3 and TRBJ2-7, with TRBD2 matching 8 bases. Being an ORF, TRBV5-3 has a function that is uncertain. The length of the CDR3 is 15 residues. Trimming took 5 bases from V and 3 from J; bases not matched to a gene: 10. The CDR3 sequence is CARSSTSGLNYEQYF. The DNA of the CDR3 is TGTGCCAGAAGTTCTACTAGCGGACTAAACTACGAGCAGTACTTC.

The chain is built from TRBV5-1 and TRBJ1-1; D unclear. The CDR3 length is 14 residues. The V gene's germline CDR1 is SGHRS and CDR2 YFSETQ. Between the trimmed V and J ends, which lost 0 bases and 8 bases, there was a span of 14 bases. The CDR3 sequence is CASSLVRTSGEAFF. The CDR3 nucleotides read TGCGCCAGCAGCTTGGTAAGGACCTCGGGAGAAGCTTTCTTT.

This clone was observed a handful of times. This rearrangement joins TRBV10-3 to TRBJ2-7, with 11 bases matching TRBD2. CDR3 length equals 14 residues. CDR1 and CDR2 (germline): ENHRY, SYGVKD. V dropped 5 bases and J dropped 2; count of bases not matched to a gene: 2. The chain's CDR3 is CAISSLAGAYEQYF. For the CDR3, the DNA is TGTGCCATCAGTTCACTAGCGGGAGCCTACGAGCAGTACTTC.

The rearrangement links TRBV9 to TRBJ2-1; 8 bases agree with TRBD1. Germline V gene sequence: CDR1 SGDLS, CDR2 YYNGEE. The J segment lost 3 bases and the V segment lost 3 bases, leaving 11 bases of the junction unmatched. The CDR3 runs to 17 residues. The DNA of the CDR3 is TGTGCCAGCAGCGGGGCCCAGGGGGCGATAGGCTACAATGAGCAGTTCTTC. Amino acids: CASSGAQGAIGYNEQFF.

The table lists this clone with a few counts. This chain joins TRBV7-9 and TRBJ1-1; TRBD1 agrees at 8 bases. There are 13 residues in the CDR3. Germline CDR1 is SEHNR and CDR2 is FQNEAQ (reference sequence). The ends lost 4 bases at V and 4 bases at J; junction bases unmatched: 2. The CDR3 sequence is CASSYTGGTEAFF. The CDR3 DNA reads TGTGCCAGCAGCTACACAGGGGGCACTGAAGCTTTCTTT.

V and J are TRBV5-4 and TRBJ1-2, with D possibly being TRBD1 (6 bases). CDR1 and CDR2 (germline): SGHNT, YYREEE (reference sequence). This CDR3 is built from 15 residues. Trimming stripped 4 bases from V and 4 bases from J, with 17 bases between. In DNA, the CDR3 is TGTGCCAGCAGCGTCCGGGAGGGGGTTCTCTATGGCTACACCTTC. Translation gives CASSVREGVLYGYTF.

This chain connects TRBV4-2 to TRBJ2-6; tentative D call: TRBD1 (6 bases). With 0 bases removed from V and 2 bases from J, the gap between germline ends came to 8 bases. The V gene's germline CDR1 is LGHNA and CDR2 YNFKEQ. This CDR3 contains 16 residues. CDR3 region: CASSQDGGAGANVLTF. The CDR3 region has the DNA TGTGCCAGCAGCCAAGATGGGGGCGCTGGGGCCAACGTCCTGACTTTC.